This TCR beta chain was captured by sequencing in a study of early T cells in non-severe SARS-CoV-2 infection. Study overall: Chains from this unsorted whole-blood bulk RNA could not be paired. Study results and caveats: The VDJdb matching leaned toward anti-spike CD8 responses and overlooked private and CD4 specificities.

The TCR library protocol attached unique molecular identifiers to the individual cDNA molecules. TCRdb used MiXCR to reprocess the 5' RACE reads, holding one entry per CDR3 protein. Among 65,000 to 80,000 distinct CDR3 sequences listed, 11% were seen once. Concerning this clonotype itself: The antigen remains unidentified.

Germline trimming cut 1 base from V and 5 bases from J; bases unmatched to any gene: 6. The CDR3 extends over 15 amino acids. Germline-derived CDR1 and CDR2 are LNHNV and YYDKDF (reference sequence). This sequence was found in an adult who was a healthcare worker with PCR-confirmed SARS-CoV-2 infection or an uninfected control (not recorded which). The rearrangement uses TRBV15 and TRBJ2-3; 7 positions agree with TRBD1. Sequences were obtained from whole blood. The CDR3 spells CATSRGDRVGDTQYF. The CDR3 DNA follows: TGTGCCACCAGCAGAGGAGACAGGGTTGGAGATACGCAGTATTTT.